Shown below are 6 T cell receptor beta chains from a single sample sequenced in a study of T-cell reconstitution after alpha-beta-depleted transplantation in children. Using unique molecular identifiers, the investigators prepared the TCRbeta library. MiXCR, applied by TCRdb to the PCR reads, yields one record per CDR3 protein. The repertoire holds about 980,000 distinct CDR3 sequences, with about 29% as singletons. Here the sequenced sample was PBMCs, mostly from graft donor cells, taken 360 days after TCRalphabeta/CD19-depleted stem cell transplant. These receptors all come from a boy under two years old who had a stem cell transplant for SCID, so the T cells may come from the graft donor.

V and J are TRBV2 and TRBJ1-3; D is possibly TRBD1 (5 bases). CDR3 length: 15 amino acids. The germline V gene encodes CDR1 SNHLY and CDR2 FYNNEI. V was trimmed by 7 bases and J by 0 bases, leaving 13 bases between them. Written as DNA, the CDR3 is TGTGCCAGCACTGCGTTGGGGGTCTCTGGAAACACCATATATTTT. As protein: CASTALGVSGNTIYF.

A few counts support this clonotype. The rearrangement joins TRBV5-1 to TRBJ2-2, with D hard to call. Trimming cost V 0 bases and J 0 bases, with 12 bases left between them. CDR1 is SGHRS, CDR2 YFSETQ, per germline. The CDR3 loop spans 17 amino acids. CDR3 sequence (DNA): TGCGCCAGCAGCTTGGACCTCACATCCGCGAACACCGGGGAGCTGTTTTTT. This gives the protein CASSLDLTSANTGELFF.

This clonotype was recorded a few times. This chain joins TRBV4-1 and TRBJ2-3, with 10 bases identical to TRBD2. The germline CDR1 and CDR2 sequences are MGHRA and YSYEKL. The CDR3 length is 18 residues. Trimming cost V 4 bases and J 2 bases; bases outside gene matches: 12. Here the CDR3 reads CASSPGLGAGGYTDTQYF. The DNA for the CDR3 is TGCGCCAGCAGCCCCGGACTCGGAGCGGGGGGGTACACAGATACGCAGTATTTT.

This clonotype was detected a few times. The rearrangement joins TRBV20-1 to TRBJ2-7; a weak D match, TRBD2 (7 bases). The CDR3 is 12 residues long. With 6 bases removed from V and 5 bases from J, the gap between germline ends came to 14 bases. Germline V gene data show CDR1 as DFQATT and CDR2 as SNEGSKA (reference sequence). The CDR3 loop is CSAGGQGNEQYF. In DNA form, the CDR3 reads TGCAGTGCCGGGGGGCAGGGGAACGAGCAGTACTTC.

This chain joins TRBV12-3 or TRBV12-4 and TRBJ2-1; TRBD2 agrees at 9 bases. After removal of 1 base from V and 6 bases from J, the junction contained 4 bases not matched to a gene. CDR3 size: 15 residues. The CDR3 DNA sequence: TGTGCCAGCAGTTTAGAGGGGCGGGGGGGCAATGAGCAGTTCTTC. It codes for CASSLEGRGGNEQFF.

This sequence joins TRBV7-2 and TRBJ2-1; unclear D gene. There are 14 residues in the CDR3. Trimming took off 5 bases at V and 7 bases at J, with 15 bases between the two ends. From germline, CDR1 is SGHTA and CDR2 FQGNSA. This CDR3 is CASSRIGPRNEQFF. CDR3 sequence (DNA): TGTGCCAGCAGCCGAATCGGACCCCGGAATGAGCAGTTCTTC. Variable domain in full (rest from reference TRBV7-2 and TRBJ2-1): GAGVSQSPSNKVTEKGKDVELRCDPISGHTALYWYRQSLGQGLEFLIYFQGNSAPDKSGLPSDRFSAERTGGSVSTLTIQRTQQEDSAVYLCASSRIGPRNEQFFGPGTRLTVL.